This TCR beta chain was sequenced during a study of control samples from healthy donors and cancer patients. In germline, CDR1 is MDHEN, CDR2 SYDVKM. This CDR3 has 16 amino acids. V lost 7 bases and J 4 bases, leaving 22 bases between the germline ends. Sequencing used immunoSEQ multiplex PCR; TCRdb keeps in-frame clones, though not all of them. The sample has approximately 170,000 clones, 90% to 95% seen once. This receptor was obtained from a young woman in good health. J is TRBJ1-2 and V is TRBV28; D is possibly TRBD1 (6 bases). The specimen was blood. CDR3 residues: CASTPVRGGAFYGYTF. The CDR3 DNA is TGTGCCAGCACCCCGGTTCGGGGGGGGGCCTTCTATGGCTACACCTTC.